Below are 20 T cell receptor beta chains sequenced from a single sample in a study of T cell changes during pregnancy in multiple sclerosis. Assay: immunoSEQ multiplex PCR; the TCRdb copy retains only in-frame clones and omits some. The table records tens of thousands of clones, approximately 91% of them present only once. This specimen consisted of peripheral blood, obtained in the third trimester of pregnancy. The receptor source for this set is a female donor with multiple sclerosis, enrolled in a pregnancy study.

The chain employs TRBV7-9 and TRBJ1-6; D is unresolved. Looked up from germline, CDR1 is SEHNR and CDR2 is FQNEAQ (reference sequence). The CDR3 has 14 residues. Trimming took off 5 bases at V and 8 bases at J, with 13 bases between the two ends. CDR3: CASSPVAGYSPLHF. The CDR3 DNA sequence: TGTGCCAGCAGCCCGGTGGCCGGGTATTCACCCCTCCACTTT.

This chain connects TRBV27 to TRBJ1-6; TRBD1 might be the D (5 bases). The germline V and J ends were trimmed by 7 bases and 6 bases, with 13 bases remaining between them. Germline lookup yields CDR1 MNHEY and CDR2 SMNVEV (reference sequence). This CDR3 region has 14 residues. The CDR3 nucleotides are TGTGCCAGCACCACGGGGGTGGGTAATTCACCCCTCCACTTT. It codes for CASTTGVGNSPLHF.

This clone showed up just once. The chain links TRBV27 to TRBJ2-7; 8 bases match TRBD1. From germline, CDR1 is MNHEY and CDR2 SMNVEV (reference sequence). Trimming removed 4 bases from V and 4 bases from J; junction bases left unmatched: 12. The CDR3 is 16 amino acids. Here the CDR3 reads CASSWGQVLNGYEQYF. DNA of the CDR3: TGTGCCAGCAGTTGGGGACAGGTCCTTAATGGATACGAGCAGTACTTC.

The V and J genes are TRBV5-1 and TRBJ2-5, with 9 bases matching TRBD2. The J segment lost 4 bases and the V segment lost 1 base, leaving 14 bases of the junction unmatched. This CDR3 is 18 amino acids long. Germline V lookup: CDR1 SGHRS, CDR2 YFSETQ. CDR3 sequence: CASSLSGLAGYGGETQYF. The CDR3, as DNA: TGCGCCAGCAGCTTGAGTGGTCTAGCGGGGTACGGGGGAGAGACCCAGTACTTC.

The CDR3 sequence: CASSSRGGRDSPLHF. As DNA, the CDR3 is TGTGCCAGCAGTTCCCGGGGGGGTAGGGATTCACCCCTCCACTTT. The rearrangement uses TRBV6-5 and TRBJ1-6, with D possibly TRBD1 on 5 matching bases. V shed 4 bases and J shed 8 bases, with 15 bases lying between them. The CDR3 loop spans 15 amino acids. The germline V gene encodes CDR1 MNHEY and CDR2 SVGAGI.

CDR3 nucleotides: TGTGCCAGCAGTTTAGTTCGGACAGTCTTTAATTCACCCCTCCACTTT. This translates into CASSLVRTVFNSPLHF. The J gene is TRBJ1-6, the V gene TRBV27; maybe TRBD1 (6 bases). The length of the CDR3 is 16 residues. Per germline, CDR1 MNHEY and CDR2 SMNVEV (reference sequence). The V and J ends lost 2 bases and 6 bases respectively, with 14 bases between them.

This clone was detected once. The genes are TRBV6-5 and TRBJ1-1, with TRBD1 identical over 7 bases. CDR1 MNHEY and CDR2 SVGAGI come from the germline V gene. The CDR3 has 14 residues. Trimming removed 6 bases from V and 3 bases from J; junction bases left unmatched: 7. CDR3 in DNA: TGTGCCAGCAGACCACAGGGGTGGGACACTGAAGCTTTCTTT. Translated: CASRPQGWDTEAFF.

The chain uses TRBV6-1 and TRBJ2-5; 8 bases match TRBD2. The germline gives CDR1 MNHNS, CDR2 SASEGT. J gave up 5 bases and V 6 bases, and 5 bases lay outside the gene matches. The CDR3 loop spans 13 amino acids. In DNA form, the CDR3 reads TGTGCCAGCAGGCGGGGGGTAGGGGAGACCCAGTACTTC. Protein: CASRRGVGETQYF.

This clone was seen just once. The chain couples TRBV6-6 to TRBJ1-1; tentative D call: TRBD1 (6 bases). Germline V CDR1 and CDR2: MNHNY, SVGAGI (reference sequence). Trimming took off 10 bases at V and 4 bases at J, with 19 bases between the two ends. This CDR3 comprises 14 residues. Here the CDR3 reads CATHQTGSGTEAFF. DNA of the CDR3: TGTGCCACTCATCAAACAGGGTCGGGCACTGAAGCTTTCTTT.

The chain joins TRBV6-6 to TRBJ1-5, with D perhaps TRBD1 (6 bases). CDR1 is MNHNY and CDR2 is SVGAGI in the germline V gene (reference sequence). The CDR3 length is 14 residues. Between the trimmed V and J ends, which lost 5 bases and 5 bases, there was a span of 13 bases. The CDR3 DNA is TGTGCCAGCAGTCTGACAGGCACCCATCAGCCCCAGCATTTT. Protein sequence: CASSLTGTHQPQHF.

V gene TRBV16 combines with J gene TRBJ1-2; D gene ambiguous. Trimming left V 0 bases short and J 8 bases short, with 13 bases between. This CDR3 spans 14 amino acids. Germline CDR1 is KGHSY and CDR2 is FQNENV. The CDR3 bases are TGTGCCAGCAGCCAATCGGTAGGAGTTTACGGCTACACCTTC. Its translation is CASSQSVGVYGYTF.

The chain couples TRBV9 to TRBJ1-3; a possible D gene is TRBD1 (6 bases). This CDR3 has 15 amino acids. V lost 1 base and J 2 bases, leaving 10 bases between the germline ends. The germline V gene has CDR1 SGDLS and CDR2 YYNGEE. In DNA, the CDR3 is TGTGCCAGCAGCGTACAGGGGATCACTGGAAACACCATATATTTT. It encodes CASSVQGITGNTIYF.

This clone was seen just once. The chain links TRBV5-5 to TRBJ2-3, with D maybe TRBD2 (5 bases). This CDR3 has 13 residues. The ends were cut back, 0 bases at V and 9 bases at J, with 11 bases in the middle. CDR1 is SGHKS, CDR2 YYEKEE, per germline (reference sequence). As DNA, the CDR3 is TGTGCCAGCAGCTTGGAGCGGCGGACCACGCAGTATTTT. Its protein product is CASSLERRTTQYF.

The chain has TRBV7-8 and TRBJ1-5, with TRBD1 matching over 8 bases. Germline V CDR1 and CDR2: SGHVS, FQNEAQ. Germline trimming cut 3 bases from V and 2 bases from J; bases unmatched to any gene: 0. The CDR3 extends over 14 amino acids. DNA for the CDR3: TGTGCCAGCAGCTTGGACAGGGGCAATCAGCCCCAGCATTTT. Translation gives CASSLDRGNQPQHF. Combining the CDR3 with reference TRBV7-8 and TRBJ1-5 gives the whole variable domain GAGVSQSPRYKVAKRGQDVALRCDPISGHVSLFWYQQALGQGPEFLTYFQNEAQLDKSGLPSDRFFAERPEGSVSTLKIQRTQQEDSAVYLCASSLDRGNQPQHFGDGTRLSIL.

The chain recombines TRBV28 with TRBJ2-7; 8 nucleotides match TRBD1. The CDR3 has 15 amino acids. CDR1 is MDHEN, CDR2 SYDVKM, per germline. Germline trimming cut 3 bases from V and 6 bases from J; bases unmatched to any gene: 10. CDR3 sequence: CASSFSGGLWGEQYF. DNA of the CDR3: TGTGCCAGCAGTTTCTCAGGGGGCCTCTGGGGCGAGCAGTACTTC.

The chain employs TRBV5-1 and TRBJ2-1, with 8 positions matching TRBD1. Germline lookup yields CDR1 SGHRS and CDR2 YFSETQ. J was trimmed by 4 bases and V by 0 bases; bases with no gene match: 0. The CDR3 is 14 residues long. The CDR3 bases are TGCGCCAGCAGCTTGGGGACAGGGTACAATGAGCAGTTCTTC. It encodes CASSLGTGYNEQFF.

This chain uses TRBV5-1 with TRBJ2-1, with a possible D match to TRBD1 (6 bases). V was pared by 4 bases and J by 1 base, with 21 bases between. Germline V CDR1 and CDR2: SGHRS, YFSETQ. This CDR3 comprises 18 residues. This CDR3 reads CASSPLVPGVLSYNEQFF. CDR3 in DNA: TGCGCCAGCAGCCCCTTGGTCCCAGGGGTTCTATCCTACAATGAGCAGTTCTTC. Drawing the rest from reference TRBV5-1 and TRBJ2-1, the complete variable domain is KAGVTQTPRYLIKTRGQQVTLSCSPISGHRSVSWYQQTPGQGLQFLFEYFSETQRNKGNFPGRFSGRQFSNSRSEMNVSTLELGDSALYLCASSPLVPGVLSYNEQFFGPGTRLTVL.

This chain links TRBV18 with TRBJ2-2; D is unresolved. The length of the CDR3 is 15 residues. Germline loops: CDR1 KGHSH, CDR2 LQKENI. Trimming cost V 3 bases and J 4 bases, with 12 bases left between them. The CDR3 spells CASSPVSKSTGELFF. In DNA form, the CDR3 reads TGTGCCAGCTCACCGGTCTCAAAGAGCACCGGGGAGCTGTTTTTT.

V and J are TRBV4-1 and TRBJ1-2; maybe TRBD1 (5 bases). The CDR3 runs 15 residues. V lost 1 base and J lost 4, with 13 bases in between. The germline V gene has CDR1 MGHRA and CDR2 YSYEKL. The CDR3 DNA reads TGCGCCAGCAGCCAAGGACAGCAGGACCTCTATGGCTACACCTTC. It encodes CASSQGQQDLYGYTF.

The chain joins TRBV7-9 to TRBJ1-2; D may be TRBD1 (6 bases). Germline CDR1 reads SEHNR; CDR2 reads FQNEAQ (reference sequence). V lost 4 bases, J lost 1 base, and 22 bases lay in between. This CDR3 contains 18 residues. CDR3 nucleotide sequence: TGTGCCAGCAGCTCCCCTCCCGGGGGGCAACTGGGTAACTATGGCTACACCTTC. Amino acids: CASSSPPGGQLGNYGYTF.